This T cell receptor (beta chain) was profiled in a study of identical twins. cDNA molecules carried unique molecular identifiers, and template switching added a universal primer site. TCRdb used MiXCR to reprocess the 5' RACE reads, holding one entry per CDR3 protein. Of about 240,000 distinct CDR3 sequences listed, approximately 7.3% were seen once; the top ten hold under 6.5%. V lost 5 bases and J lost 1; bases outside the gene matches: 7. From germline, CDR1 is MNHEY and CDR2 SVGEGT. CDR3 length: 15 residues. These data also formed part of another study, on yellow fever vaccine responses in identical twins.

The clonotype was recovered from a woman in her late teens or twenties in good health. Material for sequencing was CD8+ T cells sorted from blood. The chain couples TRBV6-2 or TRBV6-3 to TRBJ2-5; 7 bases agree with TRBD2. The CDR3 spells CASSQRLAPQETQYF. The DNA for the CDR3 is TGTGCCAGCAGTCAACGACTAGCCCCCCAAGAGACCCAGTACTTC.